The present TCR beta chain was sequenced within a study of blood T cell repertoires in COVID-19. Study overall: From the United States, Italy and Spain came samples of acute and convalescent COVID-19. PBMCs, B-cell-depleted T cells, or T cells provided the cDNA or gDNA that made up the material.

The assay was immunoSEQ multiplex PCR, and TCRdb's table has in-frame clones only and misses some. Altogether 50,000 or so clones are present, about 85% being singletons, with the ten largest covering under 20%. The CDR3 runs 15 residues. V was shortened by 4 bases and J by 6 bases, with 17 bases between the two germline ends. Per the germline V gene, CDR1 is SGHVS and CDR2 is FQNEAQ. The chain couples TRBV7-8 to TRBJ2-3, with D maybe TRBD2 (6 bases). Sequencing used peripheral blood. This receptor was identified in a human donor in a cohort sampled during active COVID-19. The CDR3 sequence: CASSSDGRKVDTQYF. CDR3 nucleotides: TGTGCCAGCAGCTCAGACGGGAGAAAGGTGGATACGCAGTATTTT.